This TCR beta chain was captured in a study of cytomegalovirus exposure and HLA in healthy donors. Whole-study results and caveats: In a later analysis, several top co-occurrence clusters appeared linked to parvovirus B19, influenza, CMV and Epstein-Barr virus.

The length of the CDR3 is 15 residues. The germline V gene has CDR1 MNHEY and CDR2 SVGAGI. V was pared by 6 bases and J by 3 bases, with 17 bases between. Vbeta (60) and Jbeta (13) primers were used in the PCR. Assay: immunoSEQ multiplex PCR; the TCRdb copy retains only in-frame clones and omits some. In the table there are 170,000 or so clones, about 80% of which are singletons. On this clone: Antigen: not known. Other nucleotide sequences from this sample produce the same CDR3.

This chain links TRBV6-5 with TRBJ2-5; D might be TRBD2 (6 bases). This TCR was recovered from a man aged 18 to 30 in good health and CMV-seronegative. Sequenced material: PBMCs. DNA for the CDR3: TGTGCCAGCAGCCCCCTTGCGGGAATAAAAGAGACCCAGTACTTC. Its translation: CASSPLAGIKETQYF.